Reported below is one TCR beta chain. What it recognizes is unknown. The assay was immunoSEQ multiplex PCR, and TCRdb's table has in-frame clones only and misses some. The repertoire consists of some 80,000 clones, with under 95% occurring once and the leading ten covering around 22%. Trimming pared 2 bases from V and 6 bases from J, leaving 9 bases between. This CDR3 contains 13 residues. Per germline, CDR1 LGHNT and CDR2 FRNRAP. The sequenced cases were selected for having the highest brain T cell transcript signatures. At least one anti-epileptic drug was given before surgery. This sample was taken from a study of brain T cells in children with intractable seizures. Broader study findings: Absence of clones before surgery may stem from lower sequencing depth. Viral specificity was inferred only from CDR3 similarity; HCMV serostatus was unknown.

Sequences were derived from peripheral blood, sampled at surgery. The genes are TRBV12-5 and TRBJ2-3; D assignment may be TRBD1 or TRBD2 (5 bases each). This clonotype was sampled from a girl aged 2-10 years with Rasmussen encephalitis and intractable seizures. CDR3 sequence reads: CASGLKGSDTQYF. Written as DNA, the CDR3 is TGTGCTAGTGGTTTGAAGGGGAGCGATACGCAGTATTTT. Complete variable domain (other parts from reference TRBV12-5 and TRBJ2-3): DARVTQTPRHKVTEMGQEVTMRCQPILGHNTVFWYRQTMMQGLELLAYFRNRAPLDDSGMPKDRFSAEMPDATLATLKIQPSEPRDSAVYFCASGLKGSDTQYFGPGTRLTVL.